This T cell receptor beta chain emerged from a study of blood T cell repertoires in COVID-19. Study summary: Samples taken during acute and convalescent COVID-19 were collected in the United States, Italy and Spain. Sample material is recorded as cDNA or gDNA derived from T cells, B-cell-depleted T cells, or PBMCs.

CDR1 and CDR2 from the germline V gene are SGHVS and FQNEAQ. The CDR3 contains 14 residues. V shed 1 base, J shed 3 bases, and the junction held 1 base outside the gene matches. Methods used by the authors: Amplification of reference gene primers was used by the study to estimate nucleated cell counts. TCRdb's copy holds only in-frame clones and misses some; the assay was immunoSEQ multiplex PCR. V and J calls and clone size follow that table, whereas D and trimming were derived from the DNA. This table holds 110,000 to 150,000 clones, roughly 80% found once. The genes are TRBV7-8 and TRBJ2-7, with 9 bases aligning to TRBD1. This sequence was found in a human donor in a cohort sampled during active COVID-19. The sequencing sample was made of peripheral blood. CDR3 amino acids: CASSLGQGDYEQYF. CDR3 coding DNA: TGTGCCAGCAGCTTAGGACAGGGGGACTACGAGCAGTACTTC.